These 30 T cell receptor beta chains share one sample of origin, sequenced in a study of cytotoxic CD8 clonotypes in ibrutinib-treated CLL. Libraries were prepared by immunoSEQ multiplex PCR; TCRdb keeps only in-frame clonotypes and omits some of them. The data show tens of thousands of clones, 86% seen once. The material was PBMCs, obtained before ibrutinib treatment. The receptors were sampled from a human donor with chronic lymphocytic leukemia.

V and J are TRBV7-3 and TRBJ2-1; TRBD2 agrees at 11 bases. The CDR3 is 17 amino acids. Germline trimming cut 1 base from V and 4 bases from J; bases unmatched to any gene: 6. Germline V gene lookup returns CDR1 SGHTA and CDR2 FQGTGA. In DNA, the CDR3 is TGTGCCAGCAGCTTAAAGACTAGCGGGACTGGATACAATGAGCAGTTCTTC. Protein: CASSLKTSGTGYNEQFF.

The gene calls are TRBV6-5 and TRBJ1-1; 10 nucleotides agree with TRBD1. Germline V lookup: CDR1 MNHEY, CDR2 SVGAGI. The V gene end was trimmed by 2 bases and the J gene end by 1 base; junction bases not matched to a gene: 4. The CDR3 extends over 16 amino acids. The CDR3 nucleotides are TGTGCCAGCAGTTACCGACAGGGGGCCGCGAACACTGAAGCTTTCTTT. As protein: CASSYRQGAANTEAFF.

V and J are TRBV7-2 and TRBJ1-5, with D hard to call. The CDR3 length is 15 residues. Germline-derived CDR1 and CDR2 are SGHTA and FQGNSA. V was cut by 1 base and J by 2 bases, with 9 bases left in between. The CDR3 reads CASSLGGFGNQPQHF. The CDR3 DNA follows: TGTGCCAGCAGCTTAGGCGGGTTTGGCAATCAGCCCCAGCATTTT.

The genes are TRBV2 and TRBJ1-4, with 7 positions matching TRBD1. The CDR3 is made up of 16 amino acids. Germline CDR1 reads SNHLY; CDR2 reads FYNNEI. V lost 7 bases and J lost 7; bases outside the gene matches: 15. The CDR3 sequence is CASTLAWQGGGEKLFF. The CDR3 bases are TGTGCCAGCACCCTTGCTTGGCAGGGGGGTGGTGAAAAACTGTTTTTT.

V usage is TRBV5-4 and J usage is TRBJ2-5; 8 positions agree with TRBD2. CDR3 length equals 13 residues. Unmatched junction bases numbered 4, after V lost 4 bases and J lost 5 bases. CDR1 is SGHNT and CDR2 is YYREEE in the germline V gene (reference sequence). The CDR3 nucleotides read TGTGCCAGCAGCAAGGGACTAGTTGAGACCCAGTACTTC. Amino acid sequence: CASSKGLVETQYF.

This chain connects TRBV11-3 to TRBJ2-5; 10 bases agree with TRBD1. Germline-derived CDR1 and CDR2 are SGHNT and YENEEA. V dropped 4 bases and J dropped 2; count of bases not matched to a gene: 4. CDR3 size: 15 residues. The chain's CDR3 is CASSSRDRGQETQYF. The CDR3 coding sequence is TGTGCCAGCAGCTCCCGGGACAGGGGTCAAGAGACCCAGTACTTC.

This chain connects TRBV18 to TRBJ1-2; D uncertain. The V gene lost 3 bases and the J gene lost 8 bases, with 19 bases spanning the gap. CDR3 length: 15 amino acids. The germline CDR1 and CDR2 sequences are KGHSH and LQKENI. The CDR3 reads CASSPENPRVRGYTF. In DNA, the CDR3 is TGTGCCAGCTCACCGGAAAATCCAAGGGTGCGGGGCTACACCTTC.

This clone showed up just a few times. The chain carries TRBV5-1 and TRBJ2-2, with D possibly matching TRBD2 (5 bases). The germline V and J ends were trimmed by 1 base and 7 bases, with 17 bases remaining between them. CDR1 SGHRS and CDR2 YFSETQ come from the germline V gene. This CDR3 has 16 amino acids. The CDR3 DNA follows: TGCGCCAGCAGCTTGTCCGTCTCGGGATTTGACGGGGAGCTGTTTTTT. It codes for CASSLSVSGFDGELFF.

The V and J genes are TRBV5-1 and TRBJ2-1, with 11 bases aligning to TRBD2. V gave up 0 bases and J gave up 5 bases; unmatched junction bases: 7. The germline CDR1 and CDR2 sequences are SGHRS and YFSETQ. The CDR3 length is 17 residues. The CDR3 here is CASSLATGTSGNNEQFF. The CDR3 bases are TGCGCCAGCAGCTTGGCGACCGGGACTAGCGGCAACAATGAGCAGTTCTTC.

This clone appeared a few times. CDR3 loop: CASSQEGQGNTEAFF. The CDR3 DNA reads TGCGCCAGCAGCCAAGAGGGACAGGGGAACACTGAAGCTTTCTTT. The rearrangement joins TRBV4-1 to TRBJ1-1, with TRBD1 identical over 9 bases. The V gene's germline CDR1 is MGHRA and CDR2 YSYEKL. The CDR3 runs 15 residues. Losses at the gene ends were 0 bases for V and 1 base for J; bases not matched to a gene: 0.

The chain is built from TRBV14 and TRBJ2-1; weak D call: TRBD2 (5 bases). Germline V CDR1 and CDR2: SGHDN, FVKESK. V gave up 8 bases and J gave up 0 bases, with 14 bases separating them. The CDR3 spans 15 residues. This CDR3 reads CASANEGSSYNEQFF. CDR3 DNA sequence: TGTGCCAGCGCGAACGAGGGCTCCTCCTACAATGAGCAGTTCTTC.

CDR3 DNA sequence: TGCAGCGTTGAAGATCCGGGGGAGGCGGGACACAATGAGCAGTTCTTC. Encoded protein: CSVEDPGEAGHNEQFF. The chain uses TRBV29-1 and TRBJ2-1, with a tentative D call TRBD2 (6 bases). The CDR3 extends over 16 amino acids. Per germline, CDR1 SQVTM and CDR2 ANQGSEA. V was cut by 0 bases and J by 5 bases, with 17 bases left in between.

In its sample, this clone was seen a few times. The V and J genes are TRBV11-3 and TRBJ2-1; 8 bases match TRBD2. Per germline, CDR1 SGHNT and CDR2 YENEEA. V lost 0 bases, J lost 5 bases, and 3 bases stayed unmatched. The CDR3 covers 15 residues. The CDR3 DNA reads TGTGCCAGCAGCTTAGAAGGCGGGGGGAACAATGAGCAGTTCTTC. As protein: CASSLEGGGNNEQFF.

CDR3: CASSLGLSYYEQYF. CDR3 DNA: TGTGCCAGCAGCTTAGGCCTTAGCTACTACGAGCAGTACTTC. The chain couples TRBV7-2 to TRBJ2-7; D is ambiguous. From germline, CDR1 is SGHTA and CDR2 FQGNSA. Trimming took 1 base from V and 3 from J, leaving 10 bases between them. The CDR3 is 14 amino acids.

The V gene is TRBV5-1, the J gene TRBJ1-2; 8 bases are shared with TRBD1. CDR3 size: 15 residues. J was trimmed by 5 bases and V by 1 base; bases with no gene match: 7. In germline, CDR1 is SGHRS, CDR2 YFSETQ. CDR3 region: CASSLSPGQGYGYTF. DNA of the CDR3: TGCGCCAGCAGCTTGAGCCCCGGACAGGGTTATGGCTACACCTTC.

The table lists this clone with a few counts. The chain has TRBV5-1 and TRBJ2-1; the match to TRBD2 covers 10 bases. The junction had 17 bases not matched to a gene; V was cut back by 4 bases and J by 7 bases. The length of the CDR3 is 18 residues. CDR1 is SGHRS and CDR2 is YFSETQ in the germline V gene. CDR3 bases: TGCGCCAGCAGCGGGGGAAGGGGAAGCGGGAGGGCAGGTAATGAGCAGTTCTTC. It translates to CASSGGRGSGRAGNEQFF.

The rearrangement uses TRBV19 and TRBJ1-4, with D hard to call. The V and J ends lost 8 bases and 8 bases respectively, with 12 bases between them. Germline CDR1 reads LNHDA; CDR2 reads SQIVND (reference sequence). The CDR3 sequence is 12 residues long. The CDR3 DNA reads TGTGCCAGTTACAGTTTGGGGGAAAAACTGTTTTTT. Amino acid sequence: CASYSLGEKLFF.

The V gene is TRBV18, the J gene TRBJ2-5; D may be TRBD2 (5 bases). The ends were cut back, 1 base at V and 2 bases at J, with 14 bases in the middle. The V gene's germline CDR1 is KGHSH and CDR2 LQKENI. This CDR3 comprises 16 residues. The CDR3, as DNA: TGTGCCAGCTCACCACAACACACGTCGGGACAAGAGACCCAGTACTTC. Amino acids: CASSPQHTSGQETQYF.

This rearrangement joins TRBV1 to TRBJ2-3; whether TRBD2, the table's D call, matches the DNA was not checked. TRBV1 is annotated as a pseudogene. This CDR3 is 16 amino acids long. The CDR3 spells CTSSPRCCRNTDTQYF. CDR3 nucleotide sequence: TGCACCAGCAGCCCTCGTTGCTGTAGAAACACAGATACGCAGTATTTT.

This clone was picked up one time. This chain joins TRBV4-1 and TRBJ2-1, with D uncertain. The CDR3 totals 16 residues. Trimming took 0 bases from V and 0 from J, leaving 9 bases between them. Germline loops: CDR1 MGHRA, CDR2 YSYEKL. The CDR3 loop is CASSQESPSSYNEQFF. The CDR3, as DNA: TGCGCCAGCAGCCAAGAGTCTCCCAGCTCCTACAATGAGCAGTTCTTC.

On this clone itself: A read error may produce the germline difference seen at one junction end. The chain couples TRBV7-7 to TRBJ2-3, with TRBD1 as a possible D gene (5 bases). Germline-derived CDR1 and CDR2 are SSHAT and FNYEAQ (reference sequence). CDR3 length: 15 residues. This chain's CDR3 is CASSRNVGPTDTQYF. CDR3 in DNA: TGTGCTAGCAGCCGGAATGTGGGGCCCACAGATACGCAGTATTTT.

This clone appeared a few times. The chain's CDR3 is CASSRGTSGYEQFF. The CDR3 nucleotides are TGTGCCAGCAGCCGAGGGACTAGCGGCTATGAGCAGTTCTTC. V is TRBV7-2 and J is TRBJ2-1, with 11 nucleotides matching TRBD2. Germline loops: CDR1 SGHTA, CDR2 FQGNSA. The ends lost 5 bases at V and 8 bases at J; junction bases unmatched: 5. The CDR3 loop spans 14 amino acids.

The gene calls are TRBV28 and TRBJ2-1; perhaps TRBD2 as D (5 bases). V was cut by 3 bases and J by 2 bases, with 11 bases left in between. Per germline, CDR1 MDHEN and CDR2 SYDVKM. CDR3 length: 15 residues. CDR3 coding DNA: TGTGCCAGCAGTTTTTGGCTAGCCGCCTACAATGAGCAGTTCTTC. Translating gives CASSFWLAAYNEQFF.

This clone was recorded once. J is TRBJ2-7 and V is TRBV4-2; D possibly corresponds to TRBD2 (6 bases). V was cut by 4 bases and J by 0 bases, with 19 bases left in between. This CDR3 is built from 17 residues. The germline V gene has CDR1 LGHNA and CDR2 YNFKEQ. The CDR3: CASSPPSGVPNSYEQYF. As DNA, the CDR3 is TGTGCCAGCAGCCCCCCCTCGGGGGTCCCAAACTCCTACGAGCAGTACTTC.

For this clone: This sequence may be a read error, since a much larger clone differs from it by one base. The chain carries TRBV5-1 and TRBJ1-2, with D tentatively TRBD1 (6 bases). CDR1 SGHRS and CDR2 YFSETQ come from the germline V gene. The CDR3 has 13 amino acids. Between the trimmed V and J ends, which lost 3 bases and 7 bases, there was a span of 13 bases. The CDR3: CASSWDGGGGYTF. The CDR3 DNA is TGCGCCAGCAGCTGGGATGGGGGCGGTGGCTACACCTTC.

The chain couples TRBV4-2 to TRBJ2-7; 16 bases match TRBD2. The V gene's germline CDR1 is LGHNA and CDR2 YNFKEQ. This CDR3 spans 16 amino acids. V lost 0 bases to trimming and J lost 4 bases; unmatched junction nucleotides: 0. The chain's CDR3 is CASSQEGLAGGYEQYF. The CDR3 nucleotides are TGTGCCAGCAGCCAAGAGGGACTAGCGGGAGGGTACGAGCAGTACTTC.

CDR3 amino acids: CASKVREHDEQYF. The CDR3 nucleotides are TGCGCCAGCAAGGTGCGGGAGCATGACGAGCAGTACTTC. The genes are TRBV5-1 and TRBJ2-7; 7 nucleotides match TRBD2. The germline V gene has CDR1 SGHRS and CDR2 YFSETQ. V lost 6 bases and J lost 5; bases outside the gene matches: 8. CDR3 length equals 13 residues.

V usage is TRBV11-3 and J usage is TRBJ2-7, with D tentatively TRBD2 (10 bases). V lost 4 bases, J lost 2 bases, and 27 bases lay in between. Germline CDR1 reads SGHNT; CDR2 reads YENEEA. The CDR3 extends over 19 amino acids. This CDR3 is CASSSFGTGSSGRPYEQYF. The CDR3 region has the DNA TGTGCCAGCAGCTCGTTCGGGACAGGGTCTAGCGGGAGACCCTACGAGCAGTACTTC.

The chain links TRBV19 to TRBJ2-7; 10 bases are a match to TRBD1. V lost 4 bases and J lost 5; bases outside the gene matches: 8. The CDR3 has 15 amino acids. CDR1 and CDR2 from the germline V gene are LNHDA and SQIVND (reference sequence). Here the CDR3 reads CASSTEGQGWNEQYF. As DNA, the CDR3 is TGTGCCAGTAGTACCGAGGGACAGGGGTGGAACGAGCAGTACTTC.

This clone was counted only a few times. V is TRBV6-5 and J is TRBJ2-7; no clear D. Germline V gene sequence: CDR1 MNHEY, CDR2 SVGAGI. Trimming pared 4 bases from V and 0 bases from J, leaving 10 bases between. This CDR3 has 14 amino acids. The CDR3 coding sequence is TGTGCCAGCAGTTCCTTTATAAGCTCCTACGAGCAGTACTTC. It codes for CASSSFISSYEQYF.